The source of this TCR beta chain is a study of shared clonotypes between healthy human individuals. Study-wide points: Represented genetic and exposure-history diversity was restricted by having few donors.

A roughly 200 ng quantity of DNA, tens of thousands of T cell genomes, went into the sorted-subset replicate PCRs. Only in-frame clones appear in the TCRdb table, and some are missing; sequencing was by immunoSEQ multiplex PCR. The table has 2 million to 2.5 million clones, 85% to 95% seen once; the top ten hold 0.3% to 0.4%. A word on this clone: The target antigen is unknown.

The source material was naive CD4+ T cells from PBMCs. The subset here: CD45RA+ positively selected. This TCR came from a man aged 18 to 35 in good health. Some clones in this sample may be carry-over from other donors' samples.

DNA of the CDR3: TGTGCCTGGACCCAAGCCCCGGGGGCCTTCGAGCAGTACTTC. Translation: CAWTQAPGAFEQYF. The rearrangement links TRBV30 to TRBJ2-7; D could derive from TRBD1 or TRBD2 (6 bases each). This CDR3 has 14 residues. Trimming removed 4 bases from V and 6 bases from J, with 19 bases in between. Germline V gene data show CDR1 as GTSNPN and CDR2 as SVGIG (reference sequence).